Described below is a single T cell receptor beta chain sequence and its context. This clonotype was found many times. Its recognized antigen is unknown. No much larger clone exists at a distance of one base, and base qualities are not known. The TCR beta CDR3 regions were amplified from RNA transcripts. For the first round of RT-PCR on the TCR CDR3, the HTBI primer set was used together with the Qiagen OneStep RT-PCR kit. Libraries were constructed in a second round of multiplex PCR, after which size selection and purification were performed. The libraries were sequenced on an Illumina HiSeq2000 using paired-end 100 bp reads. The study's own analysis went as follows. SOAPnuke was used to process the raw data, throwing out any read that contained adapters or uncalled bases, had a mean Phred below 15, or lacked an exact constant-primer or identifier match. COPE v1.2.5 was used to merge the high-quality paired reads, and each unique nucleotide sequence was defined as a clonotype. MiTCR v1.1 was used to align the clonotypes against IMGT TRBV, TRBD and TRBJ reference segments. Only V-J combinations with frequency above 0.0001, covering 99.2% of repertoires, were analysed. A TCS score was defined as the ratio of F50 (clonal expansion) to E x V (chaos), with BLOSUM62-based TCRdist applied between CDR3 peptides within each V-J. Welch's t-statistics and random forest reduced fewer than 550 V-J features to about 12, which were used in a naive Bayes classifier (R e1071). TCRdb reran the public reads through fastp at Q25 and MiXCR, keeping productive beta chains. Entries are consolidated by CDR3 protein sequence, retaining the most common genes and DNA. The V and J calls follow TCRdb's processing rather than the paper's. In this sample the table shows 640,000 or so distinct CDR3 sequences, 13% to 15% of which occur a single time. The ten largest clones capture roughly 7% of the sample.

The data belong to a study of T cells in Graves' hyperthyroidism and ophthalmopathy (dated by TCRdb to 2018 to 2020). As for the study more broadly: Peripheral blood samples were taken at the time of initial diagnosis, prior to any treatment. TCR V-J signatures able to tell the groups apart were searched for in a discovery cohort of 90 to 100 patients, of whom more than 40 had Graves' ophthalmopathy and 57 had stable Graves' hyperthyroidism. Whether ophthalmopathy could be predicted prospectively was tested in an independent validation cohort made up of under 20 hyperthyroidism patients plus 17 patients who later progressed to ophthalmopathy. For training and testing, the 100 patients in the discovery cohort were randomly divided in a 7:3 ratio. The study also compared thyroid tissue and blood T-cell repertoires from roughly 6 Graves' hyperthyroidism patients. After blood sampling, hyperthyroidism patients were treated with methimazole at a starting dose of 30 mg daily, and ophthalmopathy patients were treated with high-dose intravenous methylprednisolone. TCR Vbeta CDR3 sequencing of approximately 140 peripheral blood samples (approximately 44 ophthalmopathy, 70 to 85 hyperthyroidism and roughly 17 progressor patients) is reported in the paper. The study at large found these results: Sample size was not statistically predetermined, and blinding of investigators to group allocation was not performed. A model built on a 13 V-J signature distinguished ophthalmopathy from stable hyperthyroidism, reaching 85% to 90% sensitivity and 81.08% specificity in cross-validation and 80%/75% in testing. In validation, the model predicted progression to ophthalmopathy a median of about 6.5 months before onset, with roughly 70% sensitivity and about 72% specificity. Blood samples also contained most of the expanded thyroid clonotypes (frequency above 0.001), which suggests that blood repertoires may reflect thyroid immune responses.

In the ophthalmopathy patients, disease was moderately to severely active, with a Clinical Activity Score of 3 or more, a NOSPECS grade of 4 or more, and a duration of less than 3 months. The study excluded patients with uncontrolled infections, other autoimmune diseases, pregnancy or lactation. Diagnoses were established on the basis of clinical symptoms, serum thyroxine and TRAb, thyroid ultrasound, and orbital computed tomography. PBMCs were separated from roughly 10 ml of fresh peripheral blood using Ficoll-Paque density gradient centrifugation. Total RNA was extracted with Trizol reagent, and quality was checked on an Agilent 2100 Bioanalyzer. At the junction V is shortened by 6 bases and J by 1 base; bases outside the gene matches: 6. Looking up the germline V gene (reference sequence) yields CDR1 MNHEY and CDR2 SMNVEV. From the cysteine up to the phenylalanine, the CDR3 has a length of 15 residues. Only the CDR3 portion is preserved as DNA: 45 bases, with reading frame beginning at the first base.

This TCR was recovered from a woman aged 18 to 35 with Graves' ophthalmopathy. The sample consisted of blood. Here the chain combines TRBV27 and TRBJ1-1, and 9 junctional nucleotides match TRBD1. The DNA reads TGTGCCAGCAGGCCGACAGGGGGTTGGAACACTGAAGCTTTCTTT. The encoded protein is CASRPTGGWNTEAFF.